This TCR beta chain appears in the sequencing data of a study of regulatory T cells in long-lasting Graves disease. Through Arm-PCR of CDR3 regions and iRepertoire HTBI primers, TCR beta libraries were built. TCRdb recomputed calls from the multiplex PCR reads with MiXCR, one row per CDR3 protein. The repertoire holds around 500,000 distinct CDR3 sequences, more than 15% seen once, with around a quarter in the top ten. Time point indicated: newly diagnosed GD, antithyroid drugs for less than 3 months. PBMC-derived RNA was used for the TCR library. CDR3 length: 15 amino acids. V was pared by 11 bases and J by 4 bases, with 16 bases of the junction left unmatched. The germline gives CDR1 SGHNT, CDR2 YENEEA. This clonotype was counted between two and nine times. The same data also went into a second study, on T cells in Graves' hyperthyroidism and ophthalmopathy.

This sequence was found in a woman aged 40-65 years with Graves disease. The input for sequencing was peripheral blood mononuclear cells (PBMCs), taken at new diagnosis, from a patient treated with antithyroid drugs. V gene TRBV11-3 combines with J gene TRBJ1-1, with 7 bases identical to TRBD1. The DNA of the CDR3 is TGTGCCGAGGGTGTAGACAGGGTGTTTAGCACTGAAGCTTTCTTT. As protein: CAEGVDRVFSTEAFF.